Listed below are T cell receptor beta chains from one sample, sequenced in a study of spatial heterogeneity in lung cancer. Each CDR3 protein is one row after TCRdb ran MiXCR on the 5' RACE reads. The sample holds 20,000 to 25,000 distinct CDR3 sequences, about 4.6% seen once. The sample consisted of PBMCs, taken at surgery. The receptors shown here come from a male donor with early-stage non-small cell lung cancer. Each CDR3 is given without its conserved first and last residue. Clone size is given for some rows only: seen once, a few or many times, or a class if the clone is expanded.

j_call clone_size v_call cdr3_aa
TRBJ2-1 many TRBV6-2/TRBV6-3 ATTSTSPRDEQF
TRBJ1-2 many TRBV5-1 ASSLDLRQTYGYT
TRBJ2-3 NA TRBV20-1 SASDRTPSTTQY
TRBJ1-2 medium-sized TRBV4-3 ASSQDRGGYGYT
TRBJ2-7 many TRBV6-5 ASSPTSHEQY
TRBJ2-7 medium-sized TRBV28 ASTTLEAAYEQY
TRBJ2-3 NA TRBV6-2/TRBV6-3 ASKRQGASDTQY
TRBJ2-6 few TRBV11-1 ASSSLPGVVSGANVLT
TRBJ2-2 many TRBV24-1 ATSVGTGNTGELF
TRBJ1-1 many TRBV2 ASSEWDMNTEAF
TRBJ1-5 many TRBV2 ASSDRGLGNQPQH
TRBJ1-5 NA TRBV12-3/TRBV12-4 ASSLEGLINQPQH
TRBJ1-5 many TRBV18 ASSPSPLDNQPQH
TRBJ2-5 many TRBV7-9 ASSSESQETQY
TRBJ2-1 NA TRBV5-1 ASSSAGQLDEQF
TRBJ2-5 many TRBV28 ASSKIAHSGETQY